Sequencing of this T cell receptor beta chain was carried out in a study of cytomegalovirus exposure and HLA in healthy donors. CDR3 size: 13 residues. Germline V lookup: CDR1 MDHEN, CDR2 SYDVKM. V lost 6 bases and J lost 3, with 12 bases in between. In the PCR, 60 Vbeta and 13 Jbeta primers were used. TCRdb keeps only in-frame clones here, not all; method: immunoSEQ multiplex PCR. The sample lists approximately 85,000 clones; approximately 72% were seen once. Sequences were obtained from PBMCs. The source of this sequence is a woman aged 40 to 50 in good health and CMV-seropositive. The chain employs TRBV28 and TRBJ2-7; D might be TRBD2 (6 bases). CDR3 sequence reads: CASSPPGLYEQYF. The CDR3 DNA reads TGTGCCAGCAGCCCTCCGGGACTCTACGAGCAGTACTTC.